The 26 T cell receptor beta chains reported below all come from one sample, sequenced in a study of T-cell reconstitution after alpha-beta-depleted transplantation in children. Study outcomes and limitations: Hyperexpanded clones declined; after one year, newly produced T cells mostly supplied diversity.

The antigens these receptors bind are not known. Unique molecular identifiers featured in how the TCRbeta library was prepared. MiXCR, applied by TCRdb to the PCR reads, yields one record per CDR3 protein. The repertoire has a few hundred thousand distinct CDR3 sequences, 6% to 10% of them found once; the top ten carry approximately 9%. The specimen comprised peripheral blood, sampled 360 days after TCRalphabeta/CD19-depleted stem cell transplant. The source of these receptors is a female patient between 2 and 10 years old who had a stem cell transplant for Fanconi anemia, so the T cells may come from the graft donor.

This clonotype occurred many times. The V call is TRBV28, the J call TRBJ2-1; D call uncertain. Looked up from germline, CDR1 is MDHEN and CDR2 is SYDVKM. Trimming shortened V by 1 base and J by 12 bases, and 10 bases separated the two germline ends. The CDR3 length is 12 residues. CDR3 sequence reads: CASSLSRIGQFF. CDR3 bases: TGTGCCAGCAGTTTATCGCGTATAGGGCAGTTCTTC.

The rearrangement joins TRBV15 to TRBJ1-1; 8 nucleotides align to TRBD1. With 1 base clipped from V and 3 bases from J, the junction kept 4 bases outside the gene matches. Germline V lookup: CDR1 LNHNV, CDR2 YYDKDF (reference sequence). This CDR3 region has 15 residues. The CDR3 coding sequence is TGTGCCACCAGCAGAGGACAGGGGCTGGACACTGAAGCTTTCTTT. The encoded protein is CATSRGQGLDTEAFF.

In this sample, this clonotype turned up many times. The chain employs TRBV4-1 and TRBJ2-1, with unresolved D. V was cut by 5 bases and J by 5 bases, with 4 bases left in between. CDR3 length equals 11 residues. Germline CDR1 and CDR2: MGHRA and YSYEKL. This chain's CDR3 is CASSKHNEQFF. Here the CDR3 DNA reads TGCGCCAGCAGCAAGCACAATGAGCAGTTCTTC.

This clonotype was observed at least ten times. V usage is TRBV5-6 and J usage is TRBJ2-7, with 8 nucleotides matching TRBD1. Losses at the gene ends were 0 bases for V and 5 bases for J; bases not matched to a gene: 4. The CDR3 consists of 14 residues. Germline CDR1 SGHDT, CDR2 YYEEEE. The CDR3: CASSLEQGGHEQYF. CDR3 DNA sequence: TGTGCCAGCAGCTTGGAACAGGGGGGCCACGAGCAGTACTTC.

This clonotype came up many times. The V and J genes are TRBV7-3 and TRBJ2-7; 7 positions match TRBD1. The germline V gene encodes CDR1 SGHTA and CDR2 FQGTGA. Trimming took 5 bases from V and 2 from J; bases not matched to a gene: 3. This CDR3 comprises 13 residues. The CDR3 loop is CASSRDSTYEQYF. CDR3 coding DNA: TGTGCCAGCAGCCGGGACAGCACCTACGAGCAGTACTTC.

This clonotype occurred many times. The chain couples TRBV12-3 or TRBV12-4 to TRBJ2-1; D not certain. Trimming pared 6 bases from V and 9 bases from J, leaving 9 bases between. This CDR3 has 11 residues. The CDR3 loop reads CASSPNGEQFF. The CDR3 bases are TGTGCCAGCAGCCCAAACGGTGAGCAGTTCTTC.

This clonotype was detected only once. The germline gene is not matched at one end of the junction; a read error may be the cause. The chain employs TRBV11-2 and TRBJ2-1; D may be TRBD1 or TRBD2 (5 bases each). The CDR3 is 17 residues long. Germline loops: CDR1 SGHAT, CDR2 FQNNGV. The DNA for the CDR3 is TGTCCCAGCAGCTTGAGACGAGGGGTCGGCTCCTACAATGAGCAGTTCTTC. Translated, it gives CPSSLRRGVGSYNEQFF.

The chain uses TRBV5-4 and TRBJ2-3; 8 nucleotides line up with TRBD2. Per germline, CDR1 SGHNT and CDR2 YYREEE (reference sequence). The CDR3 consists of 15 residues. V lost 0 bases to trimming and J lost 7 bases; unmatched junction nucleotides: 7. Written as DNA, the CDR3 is TGTGCCAGCAGCTTGGAGGCGGGGGGCGTCCATACGCAGTATTTT. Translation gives CASSLEAGGVHTQYF.

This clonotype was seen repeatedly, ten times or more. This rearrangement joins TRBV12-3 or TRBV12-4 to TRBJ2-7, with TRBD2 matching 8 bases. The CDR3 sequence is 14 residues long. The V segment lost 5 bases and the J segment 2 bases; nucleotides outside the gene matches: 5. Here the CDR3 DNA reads TGTGCCAGCAGTGTAAAGCGGGAGACCTACGAGCAGTACTTC. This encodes CASSVKRETYEQYF.

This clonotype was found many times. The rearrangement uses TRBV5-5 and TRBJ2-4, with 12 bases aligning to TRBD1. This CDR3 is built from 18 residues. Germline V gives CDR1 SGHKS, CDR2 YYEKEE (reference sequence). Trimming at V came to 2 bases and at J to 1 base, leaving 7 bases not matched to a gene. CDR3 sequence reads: CASSFGTGGVWAKNIQYF. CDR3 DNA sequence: TGTGCCAGCAGCTTCGGGACAGGGGGCGTATGGGCCAAAAACATTCAGTACTTC.

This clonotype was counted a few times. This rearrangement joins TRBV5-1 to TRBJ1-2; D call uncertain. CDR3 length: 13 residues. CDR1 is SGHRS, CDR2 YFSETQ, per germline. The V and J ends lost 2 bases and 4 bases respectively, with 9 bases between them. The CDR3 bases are TGCGCCAGCAGCTTCGACGGACCCTATGGCTACACCTTC. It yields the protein CASSFDGPYGYTF.

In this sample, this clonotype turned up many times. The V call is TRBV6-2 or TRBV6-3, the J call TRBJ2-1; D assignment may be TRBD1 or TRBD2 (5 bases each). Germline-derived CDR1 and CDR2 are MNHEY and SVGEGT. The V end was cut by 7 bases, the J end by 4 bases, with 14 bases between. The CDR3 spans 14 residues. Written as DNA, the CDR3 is TGTGCCAGCATCCATAAAGAGGGGTACAATGAGCAGTTCTTC. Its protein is CASIHKEGYNEQFF.

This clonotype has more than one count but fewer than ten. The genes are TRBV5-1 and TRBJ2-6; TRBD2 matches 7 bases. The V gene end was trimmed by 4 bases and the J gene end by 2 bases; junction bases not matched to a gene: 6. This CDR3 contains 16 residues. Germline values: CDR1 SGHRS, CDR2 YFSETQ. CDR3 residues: CASSLMGGAGANVLTF. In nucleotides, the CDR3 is TGCGCCAGCAGCCTTATGGGAGGGGCTGGGGCCAACGTCCTGACTTTC.

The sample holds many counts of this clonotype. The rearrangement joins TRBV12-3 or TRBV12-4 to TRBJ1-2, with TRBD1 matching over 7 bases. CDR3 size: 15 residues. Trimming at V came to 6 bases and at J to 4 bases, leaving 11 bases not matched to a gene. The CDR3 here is CASRDTGAELYGYTF. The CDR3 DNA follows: TGTGCCAGCAGAGATACAGGGGCAGAGCTCTATGGCTACACCTTC.

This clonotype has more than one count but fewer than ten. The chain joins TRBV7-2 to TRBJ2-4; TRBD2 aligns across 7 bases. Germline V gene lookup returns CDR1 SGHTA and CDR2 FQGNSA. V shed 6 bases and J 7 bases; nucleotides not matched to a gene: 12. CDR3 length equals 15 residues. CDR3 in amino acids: CASSRSGTLKNIQYF. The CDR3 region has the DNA TGTGCCAGCAGTCGCAGCGGGACCCTTAAGAACATTCAGTACTTC. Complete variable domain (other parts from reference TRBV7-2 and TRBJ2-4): GAGVSQSPSNKVTEKGKDVELRCDPISGHTALYWYRQSLGQGLEFLIYFQGNSAPDKSGLPSDRFSAERTGGSVSTLTIQRTQQEDSAVYLCASSRSGTLKNIQYFGAGTRLSVL.

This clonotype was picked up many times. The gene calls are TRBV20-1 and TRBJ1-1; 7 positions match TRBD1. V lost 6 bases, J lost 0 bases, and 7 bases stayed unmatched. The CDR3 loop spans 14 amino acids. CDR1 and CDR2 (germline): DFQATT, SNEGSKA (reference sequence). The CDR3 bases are TGCAGTGCCCCGACAGGGCCCTTGAACACTGAAGCTTTCTTT. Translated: CSAPTGPLNTEAFF.

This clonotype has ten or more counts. CDR3 residues: CASSVGLAGYEQYF. The CDR3 DNA reads TGTGCCAGCAGCGTAGGCCTAGCGGGGTACGAGCAGTACTTC. The gene calls are TRBV9 and TRBJ2-7, with TRBD2 identical over 9 bases. Germline CDR1 and CDR2: SGDLS and YYNGEE. With 0 bases clipped from V and 4 bases from J, the junction kept 2 bases outside the gene matches. The CDR3 spans 14 residues.

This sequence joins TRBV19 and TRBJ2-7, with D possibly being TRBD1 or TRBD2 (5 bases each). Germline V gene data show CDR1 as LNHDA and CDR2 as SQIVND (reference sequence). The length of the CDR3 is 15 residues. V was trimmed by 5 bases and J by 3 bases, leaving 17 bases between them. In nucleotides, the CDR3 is TGTGCCAGTAGTGCTTCGGGGTGGGACGTCTACGAGCAGTACTTC. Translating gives CASSASGWDVYEQYF. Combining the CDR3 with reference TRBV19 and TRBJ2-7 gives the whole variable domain DGGITQSPKYLFRKEGQNVTLSCEQNLNHDAMYWYRQDPGQGLRLIYYSQIVNDFQKGDIAEGYSVSREKKESFPLTVTSAQKNPTAFYLCASSASGWDVYEQYFGPGTRLTVT.

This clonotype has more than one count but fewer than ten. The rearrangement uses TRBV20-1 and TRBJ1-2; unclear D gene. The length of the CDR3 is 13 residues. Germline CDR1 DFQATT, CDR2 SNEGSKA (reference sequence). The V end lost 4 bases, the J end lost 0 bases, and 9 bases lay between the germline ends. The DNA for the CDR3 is TGCAGTGCTACACCGGGCCCTAACTATGGCTACACCTTC. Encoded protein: CSATPGPNYGYTF.

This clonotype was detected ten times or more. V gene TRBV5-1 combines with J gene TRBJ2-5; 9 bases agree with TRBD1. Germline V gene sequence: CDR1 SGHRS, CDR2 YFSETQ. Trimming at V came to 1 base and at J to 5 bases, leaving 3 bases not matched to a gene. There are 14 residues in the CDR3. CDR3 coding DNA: TGCGCCAGCAGCTTGCAAGGGACAGGGGAGACCCAGTACTTC. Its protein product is CASSLQGTGETQYF.

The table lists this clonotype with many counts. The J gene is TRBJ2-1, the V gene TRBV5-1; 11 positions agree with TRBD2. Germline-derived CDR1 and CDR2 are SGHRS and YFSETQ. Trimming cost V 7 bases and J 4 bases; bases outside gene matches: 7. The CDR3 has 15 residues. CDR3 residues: CASAPTSGIYNEQFF. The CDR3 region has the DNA TGCGCCAGCGCCCCGACTAGCGGGATTTACAATGAGCAGTTCTTC. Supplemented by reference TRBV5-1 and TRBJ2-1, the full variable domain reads KAGVTQTPRYLIKTRGQQVTLSCSPISGHRSVSWYQQTPGQGLQFLFEYFSETQRNKGNFPGRFSGRQFSNSRSEMNVSTLELGDSALYLCASAPTSGIYNEQFFGPGTRLTVL.

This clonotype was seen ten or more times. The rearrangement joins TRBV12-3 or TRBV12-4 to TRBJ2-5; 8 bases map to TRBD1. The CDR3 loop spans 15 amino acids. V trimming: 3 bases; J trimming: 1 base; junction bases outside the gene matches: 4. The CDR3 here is CASSFGQGLQETQYF. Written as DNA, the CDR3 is TGTGCCAGCAGTTTCGGACAGGGCCTCCAAGAGACCCAGTACTTC.

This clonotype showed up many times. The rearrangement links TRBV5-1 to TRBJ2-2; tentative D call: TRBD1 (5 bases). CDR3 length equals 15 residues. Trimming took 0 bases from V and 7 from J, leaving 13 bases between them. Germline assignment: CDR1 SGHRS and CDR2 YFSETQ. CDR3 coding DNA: TGCGCCAGCAGCTTGGCGCCTCCTAGGGGCGGGGAGCTGTTTTTT. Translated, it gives CASSLAPPRGGELFF.

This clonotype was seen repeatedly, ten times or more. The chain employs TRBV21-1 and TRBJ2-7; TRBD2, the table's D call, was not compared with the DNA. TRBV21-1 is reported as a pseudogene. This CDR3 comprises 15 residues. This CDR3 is CASSKSGRAPYEQYF. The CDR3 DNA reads TGTGCCAGCAGCAAAAGCGGCAGGGCCCCCTACGAGCAGTACTTC.

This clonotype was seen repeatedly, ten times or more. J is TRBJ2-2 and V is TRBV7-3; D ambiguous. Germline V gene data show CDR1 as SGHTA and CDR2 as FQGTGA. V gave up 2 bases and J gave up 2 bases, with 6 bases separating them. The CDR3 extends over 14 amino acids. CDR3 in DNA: TGTGCCAGCAGCTTATATCCCAACACCGGGGAGCTGTTTTTT. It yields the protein CASSLYPNTGELFF.

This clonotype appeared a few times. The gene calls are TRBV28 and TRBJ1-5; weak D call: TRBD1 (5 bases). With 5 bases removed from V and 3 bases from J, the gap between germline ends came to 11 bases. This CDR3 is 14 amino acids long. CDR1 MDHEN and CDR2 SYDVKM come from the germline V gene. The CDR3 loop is CASSRQKYNQPQHF. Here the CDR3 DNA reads TGTGCCAGCAGTAGACAGAAGTACAATCAGCCCCAGCATTTT.